This entry describes one TCR beta chain. Its specific antigen is unknown. Base qualities are not provided; no much larger clone lies one nucleotide away. Genomic DNA was isolated from the sorted cells so that the TCRbeta CDR3 region could be sequenced. The immunoSEQ Assay was used to sequence the TCRbeta CDR3 regions. TCRdb obtained this table from immuneACCESS and retained in-frame rearrangements with V and J assigned. These tables miss some clones; where compared with another copy, unresolved V genes account for less than half of the shortfall, and the remainder is unexplained. The sample includes over 75,000 clones, with approximately 91% observed a single time. The ten largest clones take up 0.33% of the sample. Patients with autoimmune disease history or receiving systemic immunosuppression were excluded from the trial. Peripheral blood for TCR sequencing was collected from all dose cohorts at baseline, on cycle 4 day 1, and on cycle 7 day 1. Samples were obtained from an open-label, multicenter, first-in-human phase I dose-escalation trial of ivuxolimab. Adults with locally advanced or metastatic melanoma, renal cell carcinoma, hepatocellular carcinoma or head and neck squamous cell carcinoma were enrolled in the trial. Before TCR sequencing, CD4+ T cells and CD8+ T cells were sorted from peripheral blood as separate populations.

Measured from the cysteine to the phenylalanine, the CDR3 is 16 residues long. The entry retains the CDR3 DNA only, 48 bases that are in frame from base 1. Per the germline V gene (reference sequence), MNHNY is the CDR1 and SVGAGI is the CDR2. V trim: 0 bases; J trim: 2 bases; unmatched bases: 7. The sample is drawn from a study of OX40 agonist ivuxolimab in advanced cancers. Regarding the research as a whole: Ivuxolimab, which targeted the costimulatory receptor OX40 (CD134), was an agonistic, fully human IgG2 monoclonal antibody. Patients were allowed to have had prior anti-PD-1, anti-PD-L1 or anti-CTLA-4 therapy, and 40% of the dose-escalation patients had previously received checkpoint inhibitors. Partial responses occurred in three dose-escalation patients: two with cutaneous melanoma and one with hepatocellular carcinoma. The purpose of peripheral TCRbeta sequencing was to test whether ivuxolimab changed TCR sequence diversity and led to clonal T-cell expansion. Intravenous ivuxolimab was administered to patients every 2 weeks at six dose levels: 0.01, 0.1, 0.3, 1.5, 3 and 10 mg/kg. Of the approximately 50 dose-escalation patients, hepatocellular carcinoma was present in approximately 20, melanoma in approximately 15, renal cell carcinoma in 9 and head and neck cancer in 9. A male proportion of 75% to 85% and a mean age of approximately 61 years, ranging from roughly 23 to 80, were recorded for the dose-escalation cohort. The paper describes the monotherapy dose-escalation part (N ≈ 52 patients) of the phase I trial of ivuxolimab. Overall study outcomes, separate from this receptor: Low levels of normalized T-cell clonal expansion were also shown by some nonresponding patients. At doses of 0.1 to 3.0 mg/kg, clonal expansion of both CD4+ and CD8+ blood T cells was observed from baseline to week 6. In the 0.1-3.0 mg/kg groups, partial responders were among the patients with the lowest normalized peripheral clonal expansion, particularly in CD8+ T cells. After ivuxolimab, CD8+ T cells had more expanded clones than CD4+ T cells on average. The antigen specificity of the peripheral T cells that underwent clonal expansion was not determined.

The specimen comprised CD4+ or CD8+ T cells sorted from blood, sampled in a trial of the OX40 agonist ivuxolimab. The rearrangement combines TRBV6-6 with TRBJ2-7, and 7 junctional nucleotides match TRBD1. The source of this sequence is an adult with an advanced solid tumor such as melanoma, head and neck, liver or kidney cancer. The CDR3 region reads CASSYSGGQGAYEQYF. The DNA sequence is given as TGTGCCAGCAGTTACTCCGGCGGGCAGGGGGCCTACGAGCAGTACTTC.